Below, 31 T cell receptor beta chains from the same sample are listed, as sequenced in a study of blood T cell repertoires in COVID-19. Libraries were prepared by immunoSEQ multiplex PCR; TCRdb keeps only in-frame clonotypes and omits some of them. The table records 450,000 to 600,000 clones, approximately 86% of them present only once. Source material: PBMCs or T cells enriched from blood (not recorded which). Receptors were obtained from a woman younger than 30 who had recovered from COVID-19.

Of note for this clone: At one end, the junction sequence differs from germline, possibly due to a read error. The chain joins TRBV10-2 to TRBJ2-6; tentatively, D is TRBD1 (6 bases). The CDR3 spans 18 residues. Looked up from germline, CDR1 is WSHSY and CDR2 is SAAADI. The CDR3 sequence: CASREYRDTYSGANVLTF. CDR3 nucleotides: TGCGCCAGCAGGGAGTACCGGGACACCTACTCTGGGGCCAACGTCCTGACTTTC.

V gene TRBV2 combines with J gene TRBJ2-2; D is unresolved. In germline, CDR1 is SNHLY, CDR2 FYNNEI. This CDR3 is 13 amino acids long. V gave up 4 bases and J gave up 1 base, with 4 bases separating them. The CDR3 region is CASSGQNTGELFF. CDR3 coding DNA: TGTGCCAGCAGTGGACAGAACACCGGGGAGCTGTTTTTT.

The chain carries TRBV30 and TRBJ1-1; 8 nucleotides agree with TRBD1. CDR1 is GTSNPN and CDR2 is SVGIG in the germline V gene (reference sequence). Unmatched junction bases numbered 6, after V lost 7 bases and J lost 2 bases. The CDR3 consists of 13 residues. Here the CDR3 reads CAFQTGANTEAFF. CDR3 nucleotides: TGTGCCTTCCAGACAGGGGCTAACACTGAAGCTTTCTTT.

The rearrangement links TRBV9 to TRBJ2-1; 7 bases agree with TRBD2. From germline, CDR1 is SGDLS and CDR2 YYNGEE. The CDR3 runs to 16 residues. Losses at the gene ends were 0 bases for V and 8 bases for J; bases not matched to a gene: 11. The CDR3 bases are TGTGCCAGCAGCGTAGCAGGTCGGGGGGAAACTTATGAGCAGTTCTTC. Translated, it gives CASSVAGRGETYEQFF.

This chain connects TRBV19 to TRBJ1-3; D unresolved. CDR3 length: 13 residues. V dropped 3 bases and J dropped 4 bases, with 7 bases sitting between them. Germline CDR1 reads LNHDA; CDR2 reads SQIVND (reference sequence). The CDR3 sequence is CASSMRAGNTIYF. The CDR3 bases are TGTGCCAGTAGTATGCGAGCGGGAAACACCATATATTTT.

The chain employs TRBV5-6 and TRBJ2-7; 8 positions match TRBD1. With 2 bases clipped from V and 2 bases from J, the junction kept 6 bases outside the gene matches. This CDR3 contains 15 residues. The germline gives CDR1 SGHDT, CDR2 YYEEEE. CDR3 coding DNA: TGTGCCAGCAGCTTAGGGGACAGGACTACCTACGAGCAGTACTTC. It is translated as CASSLGDRTTYEQYF.

The chain uses TRBV28 and TRBJ2-1; 11 positions agree with TRBD2. V lost 7 bases to trimming and J lost 4 bases; unmatched junction nucleotides: 9. This CDR3 contains 16 residues. Germline CDR1 MDHEN, CDR2 SYDVKM. The CDR3, as DNA: TGTGCCAGCATAGCGGGGGGGCACCCACAATACAATGAGCAGTTCTTC. Protein product: CASIAGGHPQYNEQFF.

CDR3 sequence: CASGLVRGGEQFF. CDR3 nucleotides: TGTGCTAGTGGTTTGGTACGAGGCGGTGAGCAGTTCTTC. V is TRBV12-5 and J is TRBJ2-1, with no clear D. Germline V gives CDR1 LGHNT, CDR2 FRNRAP. Trimming shortened V by 0 bases and J by 9 bases, and 9 bases separated the two germline ends. The CDR3 runs to 13 residues. Filled out from reference TRBV12-5 and TRBJ2-1, the complete variable domain reads DARVTQTPRHKVTEMGQEVTMRCQPILGHNTVFWYRQTMMQGLELLAYFRNRAPLDDSGMPKDRFSAEMPDATLATLKIQPSEPRDSAVYFCASGLVRGGEQFFGPGTRLTVL.

The CDR3 loop is CASWTRGINQPQHF. In DNA form, the CDR3 reads TGTGCCAGCTGGACCAGGGGGATCAATCAGCCCCAGCATTTT. This chain uses TRBV28 with TRBJ1-5; TRBD1 aligns across 7 bases. There are 14 residues in the CDR3. Germline CDR1 MDHEN, CDR2 SYDVKM. The V gene end was trimmed by 8 bases and the J gene end by 3 bases; junction bases not matched to a gene: 7.

V usage is TRBV28 and J usage is TRBJ1-2; D ambiguous. CDR1 and CDR2 (germline): MDHEN, SYDVKM. The germline V and J ends were trimmed by 11 bases and 3 bases, with 13 bases remaining between them. This CDR3 has 12 amino acids. CDR3 sequence: CAARGGDYGYTF. The CDR3 DNA reads as TGTGCCGCCCGGGGAGGTGACTATGGCTACACCTTC.

The genes are TRBV5-1 and TRBJ1-1; D ambiguous. This CDR3 contains 14 residues. V lost 0 bases, J lost 3 bases, and 9 bases lay in between. Germline V lookup: CDR1 SGHRS, CDR2 YFSETQ. CDR3 sequence: CASSLADYYTEAFF. CDR3 DNA: TGCGCCAGCAGCTTGGCAGACTACTACACTGAAGCTTTCTTT.

The chain uses TRBV7-2 and TRBJ1-6, with D possibly matching TRBD1 (6 bases). Germline V gives CDR1 SGHTA, CDR2 FQGNSA. Between the trimmed V and J ends, which lost 6 bases and 13 bases, there was a span of 19 bases. The length of the CDR3 is 14 residues. The CDR3 protein is CASRSAGAYSPLHF. The CDR3 DNA reads as TGTGCCAGCAGATCCGCAGGGGCCTACTCGCCCCTCCACTTT.

The rearrangement uses TRBV12-3 or TRBV12-4 and TRBJ1-1; D is undetermined. The CDR3 is 13 residues long. V was cut by 3 bases and J by 1 base, with 6 bases left in between. CDR3 sequence reads: CASSFSENTEAFF. The CDR3 coding sequence is TGTGCCAGCAGTTTTTCAGAGAACACTGAAGCTTTCTTT.

This clone was seen only a few times. V gene TRBV7-6 combines with J gene TRBJ1-5; the D gene is possibly TRBD1 (5 bases). The V end lost 4 bases, the J end lost 3 bases, and 7 bases lay between the germline ends. The CDR3 has 13 amino acids. Germline CDR1 is SGHVS and CDR2 is FNYEAQ. The CDR3 here is CASSWGLNQPQHF. In DNA form, the CDR3 reads TGTGCCAGCAGCTGGGGACTCAATCAGCCCCAGCATTTT.

The chain carries TRBV27 and TRBJ1-5, with a possible D match to TRBD1 (5 bases). Per the germline V gene, CDR1 is MNHEY and CDR2 is SMNVEV (reference sequence). This CDR3 is 14 amino acids long. V was cut by 3 bases and J by 4 bases, with 10 bases left in between. CDR3 coding DNA: TGTGCCAGCAGTTTCTCCAGGGTAAATCAGCCCCAGCATTTT. Translating it yields CASSFSRVNQPQHF.

V usage is TRBV29-1 and J usage is TRBJ1-4; D is possibly TRBD1 (6 bases). V dropped 6 bases and J dropped 5 bases, with 10 bases sitting between them. The CDR3 is 12 residues long. The germline gives CDR1 SQVTM, CDR2 ANQGSEA. The CDR3 DNA reads TGCAGCGTCGGACAGATGAATGAAAAACTGTTTTTT. The encoded protein is CSVGQMNEKLFF. Together with reference TRBV29-1 and TRBJ1-4, the CDR3 gives the full variable domain: SAVISQKPSRDICQRGTSLTIQCQVDSQVTMMFWYRQQPGQSLTLIATANQGSEATYESGFVIDKFPISRPNLTFSTLTVSNMSPEDSSIYLCSVGQMNEKLFFGSGTQLSVL.

This sequence joins TRBV27 and TRBJ1-2, with TRBD1 as a possible D gene (5 bases). The CDR3 sequence is 15 residues long. Trimming pared 10 bases from V and 0 bases from J, leaving 18 bases between. From germline, CDR1 is MNHEY and CDR2 SMNVEV (reference sequence). The CDR3, as DNA: TGTGCCACAAACGGGGGGACGGCTACTAACTATGGCTACACCTTC. Its translation is CATNGGTATNYGYTF.

This clone was counted a single time. The CDR3 loop is CASSALTGPETQYF. In nucleotides, the CDR3 is TGTGCCAGCAGTGCACTCACAGGGCCGGAGACCCAGTACTTC. The gene calls are TRBV2 and TRBJ2-5; the D gene is possibly TRBD1 (6 bases). V was trimmed by 4 bases and J by 5 bases, leaving 14 bases between them. The CDR3 is 14 residues long. Germline V CDR1 and CDR2: SNHLY, FYNNEI. Supplemented by reference TRBV2 and TRBJ2-5, the full variable domain reads EPEVTQTPSHQVTQMGQEVILRCVPISNHLYFYWYRQILGQKVEFLVSFYNNEISEKSEIFDDQFSVERPDGSNFTLKIRSTKLEDSAMYFCASSALTGPETQYFGPGTRLLVL.

The gene calls are TRBV29-1 and TRBJ1-1, with D hard to call. CDR3 length: 13 amino acids. Trimming stripped 5 bases from V and 4 bases from J, with 14 bases between. Germline V gene sequence: CDR1 SQVTM, CDR2 ANQGSEA. In DNA form, the CDR3 reads TGCAGCGTTAAACGAGGGTCCAGCACTGAAGCTTTCTTT. Translating it yields CSVKRGSSTEAFF. Combining the CDR3 with reference TRBV29-1 and TRBJ1-1 gives the whole variable domain SAVISQKPSRDICQRGTSLTIQCQVDSQVTMMFWYRQQPGQSLTLIATANQGSEATYESGFVIDKFPISRPNLTFSTLTVSNMSPEDSSIYLCSVKRGSSTEAFFGQGTRLTVV.

The chain is built from TRBV4-1 and TRBJ1-1; D is undetermined. Trimming removed 0 bases from V and 5 bases from J, with 13 bases in between. Germline V gene sequence: CDR1 MGHRA, CDR2 YSYEKL. The CDR3 runs to 15 residues. CDR3 region: CASSQDTGFGTEAFF. Written as DNA, the CDR3 is TGCGCCAGCAGCCAAGATACGGGGTTTGGGACTGAAGCTTTCTTT.

The V and J genes are TRBV30 and TRBJ1-2, with unresolved D. The CDR3 has 11 residues. V shed 1 base and J shed 11 bases, with 11 bases lying between them. CDR1 is GTSNPN and CDR2 is SVGIG in the germline V gene (reference sequence). CDR3 in DNA: TGTGCCTGGAGTGCGGACGGAGGGTACACCTTC. Residues: CAWSADGGYTF.

In regard to this clone: This sample includes further DNA sequences coding for the same CDR3. The rearrangement links TRBV6-5 to TRBJ1-6; a possible D gene is TRBD1 (6 bases). Looked up from germline, CDR1 is MNHEY and CDR2 is SVGAGI. The CDR3 sequence is 15 residues long. The ends were cut back, 2 bases at V and 5 bases at J, with 10 bases in the middle. The CDR3 region is CASSYGDRNNSPLHF. The CDR3 DNA reads as TGTGCCAGCAGTTACGGCGACAGGAATAATTCACCCCTCCACTTT.

The V gene is TRBV19, the J gene TRBJ2-3; 7 nucleotides align to TRBD2. This CDR3 spans 13 amino acids. Germline CDR1 LNHDA, CDR2 SQIVND (reference sequence). The V gene end was trimmed by 3 bases and the J gene end by 9 bases; junction bases not matched to a gene: 6. CDR3 nucleotide sequence: TGTGCCAGTAGTATCTCCGGGACTACGACGCAGTATTTT. Residues: CASSISGTTTQYF.

The V call is TRBV2, the J call TRBJ1-1; D remains unclear. CDR1 is SNHLY, CDR2 FYNNEI, per germline. V shed 7 bases and J shed 1 base, with 7 bases lying between them. The CDR3 consists of 12 residues. The CDR3 DNA reads TGTGCCAGCAAGGAGAGGAACACTGAAGCTTTCTTT. Protein: CASKERNTEAFF.

This chain connects TRBV7-9 to TRBJ2-1; 13 bases fit TRBD2. The J segment lost 4 bases and the V segment lost 5 bases, leaving 2 bases of the junction unmatched. Germline CDR1 reads SEHNR; CDR2 reads FQNEAQ (reference sequence). The CDR3 is 15 residues long. CDR3 coding DNA: TGTGCCAGCAGCGAGACTAGCGGGGGGTACAATGAGCAGTTCTTC. It is translated as CASSETSGGYNEQFF.

In its sample, this clone was seen once. J is TRBJ1-2 and V is TRBV5-1; D ambiguous. CDR1 SGHRS and CDR2 YFSETQ come from the germline V gene. The V end lost 4 bases, the J end lost 2 bases, and 12 bases lay between the germline ends. CDR3 length equals 14 residues. DNA for the CDR3: TGCGCCAGCAGCCTTCAAACACAAAACTATGGCTACACCTTC. Residues: CASSLQTQNYGYTF.

V usage is TRBV10-3 and J usage is TRBJ2-7, with TRBD2 matching 7 bases. The CDR3 is made up of 13 amino acids. Germline-derived CDR1 and CDR2 are ENHRY and SYGVKD. J lost 5 bases, V lost 6 bases, and 7 bases had no gene match. The CDR3 sequence is CAISGGLLNEQYF. The CDR3 nucleotides read TGTGCCATCAGCGGGGGACTATTGAACGAGCAGTACTTC.

V is TRBV9 and J is TRBJ1-1; 9 bases match TRBD1. After removal of 4 bases from V and 8 bases from J, the junction contained 6 bases not matched to a gene. CDR1 SGDLS and CDR2 YYNGEE come from the germline V gene. This CDR3 is built from 13 residues. DNA of the CDR3: TGTGCCAGCAGCTTCGCCGGGACAGGGGAAGCTTTCTTT. Translation gives CASSFAGTGEAFF.

This clone is a singleton in its sample. V is TRBV4-1 and J is TRBJ2-5, with a weak D call TRBD1 (5 bases). The CDR3 spans 13 residues. CDR1 is MGHRA and CDR2 is YSYEKL in the germline V gene. The germline V and J ends were trimmed by 0 bases and 5 bases, with 7 bases remaining between them. In DNA, the CDR3 is TGCGCCAGCAGCCAAGACAGGGTGGAGACCCAGTACTTC. It is translated as CASSQDRVETQYF.

V is TRBV12-3 or TRBV12-4 and J is TRBJ1-1; D is unresolved. Trimming took 1 base from V and 2 from J, leaving 5 bases between them. CDR3 size: 13 residues. The CDR3 region is CASSLVINTEAFF. The CDR3 DNA reads as TGTGCCAGCAGTTTAGTTATCAACACTGAAGCTTTCTTT.

The chain couples TRBV4-1 to TRBJ2-5; TRBD2 matches 9 bases. This CDR3 is built from 16 residues. The germline CDR1 and CDR2 sequences are MGHRA and YSYEKL. J gave up 5 bases and V 0 bases, and 7 bases lay outside the gene matches. The CDR3 sequence is CASSQEARGGPETQYF. The CDR3 nucleotides are TGCGCCAGCAGCCAAGAGGCGCGGGGGGGCCCGGAGACCCAGTACTTC.